This is a list of T cell receptor beta chains from one sample in a study of breast tumors, draining lymph nodes, adjacent tissues. TCRdb reprocessed the multiplex PCR reads with MiXCR, giving one entry per CDR3 protein. Of approximately 170,000 distinct CDR3 sequences listed, roughly 30% are singletons. Sequenced material: axillary lymph node tissue. The receptors were sampled from a female donor with breast cancer. Some clones in this sample may be carry-over from other donors' samples. The CDR3 runs from the conserved cysteine through the conserved F or W. The D gene is left open where the match is weak. Part of the rows lack a size; the others show once, few, many or a class for expanded clones.

j_call,clone_size,d_call,v_call,cdr3_nt,cdr3_aa
TRBJ2-5,.,TRBD2,TRBV25-1,TGTGCCAGCAGTGATTCCAGCGGGGGGGCCGGGGAGACCCAGTACTTC,CASSDSSGGAGETQYF
TRBJ2-7,many,TRBD2,TRBV20-1,TGCAGTGCCCACGGGGGGTACGAGCAGTACTTC,CSAHGGYEQYF
TRBJ1-2,many,.,TRBV19,TGTGCCAGTAGTAGTTGGTTAGGGGATGGCTACACCTTC,CASSSWLGDGYTF
TRBJ1-5,.,.,TRBV30,TGTGCCTGGAGTGTTAGGCAGGGAGTTGGCAATCAGCCCCAGCATTTT,CAWSVRQGVGNQPQHF
TRBJ2-5,.,.,TRBV7-8,TGTGCCAGCAGCTTAGACGCCAGCAGCTTGGCCCAAGAGACCCAGTACTTC,CASSLDASSLAQETQYF
TRBJ1-3,many,.,TRBV15,TGTGCCACCAGCAGAGATCAGGCCAGTGGAAACACCATATATTTT,CATSRDQASGNTIYF
TRBJ2-1,.,TRBD2,TRBV3-1,TGTGCCAGCAGCCACGTCGGAGGCGGGAGGGACTACAATGAGCAGTTCTTC,CASSHVGGGRDYNEQFF
TRBJ1-2,few,.,TRBV6-5,TGTGCCAGCAGTTACCTTCGGGCCGACCACGGCTACACCTTC,CASSYLRADHGYTF
TRBJ2-3,.,.,TRBV5-4,TGTGCCAGCAGCATATCACGACGTAACACAGATACGCAGTATTTT,CASSISRRNTDTQYF
TRBJ2-5,many,TRBD1,TRBV19,TGTGCCAGTAGTGTCGCGACAGGGTATGGGGAGACCCAGTACTTC,CASSVATGYGETQYF
TRBJ2-3,many,.,TRBV20-1,TGCAGTGCTAGAGCCCGGGACCTCCGTGCTAGCACAGATACGCAGTATTTT,CSARARDLRASTDTQYF
TRBJ1-5,many,.,TRBV5-1,TGCGCCAGCAGCTTGACGGCAGGGTACGATCAGCCCCAGCATTTT,CASSLTAGYDQPQHF
TRBJ2-1,many,.,TRBV9,TGTGCCAGCAGCGTAGGCAGCTCCCTTGGGAATGAGCAGTTCTTC,CASSVGSSLGNEQFF
TRBJ2-7,many,.,TRBV5-1,TGCGCCAGCAGTCTAGGGGCAGGGGAAACCTACGAGCAGTACTTC,CASSLGAGETYEQYF
TRBJ1-4,many,.,TRBV19,TGTGCCAGCGCGGAGCTTGGCGCTGAAAAACTGTTTTTT,CASAELGAEKLFF
TRBJ1-2,.,TRBD1,TRBV27,TGTGCCACCAGTCTCAAACCGGGACAGGGTTATGGCTACACCTTC,CATSLKPGQGYGYTF
TRBJ1-1,few,TRBD1,TRBV15,TGTGCCACCAGCAGAGATGGGAGGACAGGGGAAGCTTTCTTT,CATSRDGRTGEAFF
TRBJ1-6,.,.,TRBV7-9,TGTGCCAGCAGCTTACTACTAGCGGGACACCCAAATTCACCCCTCCACTTT,CASSLLLAGHPNSPLHF
TRBJ2-1,many,.,TRBV13,TGTGCCAGCAGCTTAGGAGATACAGGGAGATATGAGCAGTTCTTC,CASSLGDTGRYEQFF
TRBJ2-7,.,TRBD2,TRBV11-2,TGTGCCAGCAGCCACCGGGGGGGACCGCACGCAGGCTCCTACGAGCAGTACTTC,CASSHRGGPHAGSYEQYF
TRBJ2-5,.,.,TRBV5-1,TGCGCCAGCAGCGGAGGGGGGACCCAGTACTTC,CASSGGGTQYF
TRBJ1-4,.,.,TRBV9,TGTGCCAGCAGCGAGTCCACGGGGGAAGGCACAGCAACTAATGAAAAACTGTTTTTT,CASSESTGEGTATNEKLFF
TRBJ2-5,.,.,TRBV10-2,TGCGCCAGCAGTGAGAACCTCTCCCCTCGAGAAACTGGGGTCTCTCGAGGGGAGACCCAGTACTTC,CASSENLSPRETGVSRGETQYF
TRBJ2-5,many,.,TRBV7-9,TGTGCCAGCAGCTTAAGTGAAGCCCAGTACTTC,CASSLSEAQYF
TRBJ1-1,few,.,TRBV14,TGTGCCAGCAGCTTAATGGGAGGGGTTAGAGGAGCTTTCTTT,CASSLMGGVRGAFF
TRBJ1-4,once,.,TRBV6-1,TGTGCCAGCAGTGAACCGACTAGCGGGGGTTTT,CASSEPTSGGF
TRBJ1-5,many,.,TRBV11-3,TGTGCCAGCAGCTTAGCATTGAGCAATCAGCCCCAGCATTTT,CASSLALSNQPQHF